This passage covers 23 T cell receptor beta chains from one sample sequenced in a study of T cell responses to AZD1222 COVID-19 vaccine. Generated by immunoSEQ multiplex PCR, the TCRdb table keeps only in-frame clones and is missing some. Altogether some 180,000 clones are present, approximately 91% being singletons, with the ten largest covering over 1.5%. The sequences come from peripheral blood, collected 28 days after the second AZD1222 dose. The source is an adult who received the AZD1222 COVID-19 vaccine.

The chain is built from TRBV13 and TRBJ1-6, with D uncertain. The V end was cut by 9 bases, the J end by 5 bases, with 23 bases between. The CDR3 is 17 residues long. Germline V CDR1 and CDR2: PRHDT, FYEKMQ (reference sequence). CDR3 DNA sequence: TGTGCCAGTACTCTATTTTCCCGCCGACCCGATAATTCACCCCTCCACTTT. Translating it yields CASTLFSRRPDNSPLHF.

This clone has a single count. The chain has TRBV6-2 or TRBV6-3 and TRBJ2-2, with D uncertain. V was clipped by 6 bases and J by 0 bases, with 23 bases between them. Germline V gene sequence: CDR1 MNHEY, CDR2 SVGEGT. The CDR3 runs to 19 residues. The CDR3 DNA is TGTGCCAGCAGCAAAGGGCAGGCTACCTCATTCGCGAACACCGGGGAGCTGTTTTTT. Encoded protein: CASSKGQATSFANTGELFF.

The V gene is TRBV9, the J gene TRBJ1-1, with D unclear. This CDR3 has 15 amino acids. The V end was cut by 3 bases, the J end by 0 bases, with 12 bases between. Germline loops: CDR1 SGDLS, CDR2 YYNGEE. DNA for the CDR3: TGTGCCAGCAGCGAGTCCATAGGAATGAACACTGAAGCTTTCTTT. It specifies CASSESIGMNTEAFF.

This chain uses TRBV7-2 with TRBJ2-5; TRBD1 matches at 7 bases. The V and J ends lost 4 bases and 5 bases, in that order; junction bases with no gene match: 1. There are 12 residues in the CDR3. Germline V gives CDR1 SGHTA, CDR2 FQGNSA. Here the CDR3 reads CASSYRGETQYF. DNA for the CDR3: TGTGCCAGCAGCTACAGGGGTGAGACCCAGTACTTC.

The CDR3, as DNA: TGTGCCAGCAGCCAGGGCCCTCAGCCCCAGCATTTT. This encodes CASSQGPQPQHF. The chain joins TRBV6-2 or TRBV6-3 to TRBJ1-5; D perhaps matches TRBD1 (5 bases). The CDR3 extends over 12 amino acids. The ends were cut back, 6 bases at V and 6 bases at J, with 9 bases in the middle. Germline V gene sequence: CDR1 MNHEY, CDR2 SVGEGT.

This chain connects TRBV4-2 to TRBJ2-1; D tentatively reads TRBD1 or TRBD2 (5 bases each). V gave up 3 bases and J gave up 12 bases, with 24 bases separating them. This CDR3 region has 16 residues. Germline V gene sequence: CDR1 LGHNA, CDR2 YNFKEQ. The CDR3 loop is CASSHSGALSGDGQFF. The CDR3 nucleotides read TGTGCCAGCAGCCATTCCGGGGCCCTTTCGGGCGATGGGCAGTTCTTC.

The CDR3 bases are TGTGCCAGCAGCCCCCCAGCGGGGGGGAACAATGAGCAGTTCTTC. Translating it yields CASSPPAGGNNEQFF. The V call is TRBV28, the J call TRBJ2-1; TRBD2 matches 10 bases. Trimming at V came to 6 bases and at J to 5 bases, leaving 7 bases not matched to a gene. The germline V gene encodes CDR1 MDHEN and CDR2 SYDVKM. The CDR3 runs 15 residues.

The V and J genes are TRBV6-1 and TRBJ1-4; the D is unclear. Germline loops: CDR1 MNHNS, CDR2 SASEGT. V lost 1 base and J 0 bases, leaving 15 bases between the germline ends. This CDR3 is built from 18 residues. This CDR3 is CASSEGARGYTTNEKLFF. In DNA, the CDR3 is TGTGCCAGCAGTGAAGGGGCGCGGGGATATACAACTAATGAAAAACTGTTTTTT.

The chain carries TRBV5-8 and TRBJ1-3; 9 bases are shared with TRBD1. V was pared by 3 bases and J by 4 bases, with 2 bases of the junction left unmatched. This CDR3 has 14 residues. From germline, CDR1 is SGHTS and CDR2 YDEGEE. The chain's CDR3 is CASSSGQGGNTIYF. CDR3 coding DNA: TGTGCCAGCAGCTCGGGACAGGGCGGAAACACCATATATTTT.

CDR3 DNA: TGTGCCAGCAGTTTTTCTACGGGCGTGGGCACTGAAGCTTTCTTT. Amino acid sequence: CASSFSTGVGTEAFF. The chain carries TRBV5-4 and TRBJ1-1; D ambiguous. Trimming stripped 5 bases from V and 4 bases from J, with 18 bases between. The germline CDR1 and CDR2 sequences are SGHNT and YYREEE (reference sequence). The CDR3 covers 15 residues.

This clone was counted a single time. The chain joins TRBV6-2 or TRBV6-3 to TRBJ2-6; tentative D call: TRBD1 (6 bases). V was cut by 2 bases and J by 0 bases, with 11 bases left in between. The germline gives CDR1 MNHEY, CDR2 SVGEGT. The CDR3 is 17 residues long. The CDR3 sequence is CASSYEGVRSGANVLTF. DNA for the CDR3: TGTGCCAGCAGTTACGAGGGGGTCCGCTCTGGGGCCAACGTCCTGACTTTC.

V is TRBV7-9 and J is TRBJ2-5; TRBD2 might be the D (5 bases). Germline values: CDR1 SEHNR, CDR2 FQNEAQ (reference sequence). V lost 5 bases and J lost 5, with 21 bases in between. The CDR3 contains 16 residues. The CDR3 DNA sequence: TGTGCCAGCAGCCTTGGGAGAGAGGGCTCAAGGGAGACCCAGTACTTC. Translation gives CASSLGREGSRETQYF.

The V gene is TRBV27, the J gene TRBJ2-3; 8 nucleotides match TRBD2. Germline V gives CDR1 MNHEY, CDR2 SMNVEV (reference sequence). With V trimmed by 2 bases and J by 6 bases, 4 bases remained unmatched. The CDR3 runs 14 residues. CDR3 region: CASSLALAGDTQYF. The CDR3 nucleotides are TGTGCCAGCAGTTTAGCCCTAGCGGGCGATACGCAGTATTTT.

The chain combines TRBV5-6 with TRBJ1-1, with 8 nucleotides matching TRBD1. J gave up 1 base and V 4 bases, and 6 bases lay outside the gene matches. Germline V gene data show CDR1 as SGHDT and CDR2 as YYEEEE. CDR3 size: 15 residues. This CDR3 is CASSPGQGRNTEAFF. The CDR3 nucleotides read TGTGCCAGCAGCCCCGGACAGGGAAGGAACACTGAAGCTTTCTTT.

This rearrangement joins TRBV11-2 to TRBJ2-1, with 12 nucleotides matching TRBD2. Germline V gives CDR1 SGHAT, CDR2 FQNNGV. The CDR3 contains 14 residues. V lost 8 bases and J lost 8; bases outside the gene matches: 7. CDR3 sequence: CASDWTSGIDEQFF. CDR3 in DNA: TGTGCCAGCGACTGGACTAGCGGGATAGATGAGCAGTTCTTC.

This chain links TRBV28 with TRBJ1-2; TRBD1 matches 12 bases. The V segment lost 5 bases and the J segment 7 bases; nucleotides outside the gene matches: 11. The length of the CDR3 is 16 residues. Per germline, CDR1 MDHEN and CDR2 SYDVKM. This CDR3 reads CASSLRDRGRRVGYTF. The CDR3 coding sequence is TGTGCCAGCAGTCTCCGGGACAGGGGGCGCCGGGTTGGCTACACCTTC.

The chain couples TRBV19 to TRBJ1-1; no definite D call. This CDR3 has 15 residues. V lost 2 bases and J lost 4, with 14 bases in between. Looked up from germline, CDR1 is LNHDA and CDR2 is SQIVND (reference sequence). This CDR3 is CASSINGVRATEAFF. Here the CDR3 DNA reads TGTGCCAGTAGTATAAACGGGGTTCGTGCCACTGAAGCTTTCTTT.

The gene calls are TRBV7-2 and TRBJ1-3; the D is unclear. Germline CDR1 and CDR2: SGHTA and FQGNSA. V was shortened by 4 bases and J by 7 bases, with 17 bases between the two germline ends. There are 15 residues in the CDR3. This CDR3 is CASSSEKYLMNTIYF. The CDR3 nucleotides read TGTGCCAGCAGCTCGGAAAAGTACTTAATGAACACCATATATTTT.

V usage is TRBV7-2 and J usage is TRBJ2-7; TRBD1 might be the D (6 bases). Germline assignment: CDR1 SGHTA and CDR2 FQGNSA. V gave up 3 bases and J gave up 0 bases, with 12 bases separating them. There are 15 residues in the CDR3. The CDR3, as DNA: TGTGCCAGCAGCTTCCCAGGGGCCCGCTCCTACGAGCAGTACTTC. It specifies CASSFPGARSYEQYF.

This chain joins TRBV19 and TRBJ1-2; D is uncertain. The V and J ends lost 3 bases and 4 bases respectively, with 12 bases between them. The CDR3 is 14 residues long. CDR1 LNHDA and CDR2 SQIVND come from the germline V gene (reference sequence). DNA of the CDR3: TGTGCCAGTAGTATCGACGGCGCTTCCTATGGCTACACCTTC. This sequence encodes CASSIDGASYGYTF.

The chain recombines TRBV4-1 with TRBJ1-1, with TRBD1 identical over 8 bases. The germline V gene encodes CDR1 MGHRA and CDR2 YSYEKL. CDR3 length equals 16 residues. V dropped 1 base and J dropped 0; count of bases not matched to a gene: 4. This CDR3 is CASSQGYRGVNTEAFF. In DNA form, the CDR3 reads TGCGCCAGCAGCCAAGGATACAGGGGGGTGAACACTGAAGCTTTCTTT.

In DNA form, the CDR3 reads TGCGCCAGCAGCATAGGGACTAGCAGATACTACGAGCAGTACTTC. Translation: CASSIGTSRYYEQYF. The V gene is TRBV5-1, the J gene TRBJ2-7; the match to TRBD2 covers 9 bases. Trimming removed 4 bases from V and 3 bases from J; junction bases left unmatched: 8. The CDR3 runs 15 residues. Germline lookup yields CDR1 SGHRS and CDR2 YFSETQ.

The genes are TRBV29-1 and TRBJ1-2; the match to TRBD1 covers 11 bases. Germline V gene sequence: CDR1 SQVTM, CDR2 ANQGSEA. This CDR3 has 13 residues. V was pared by 1 base and J by 8 bases, with 3 bases of the junction left unmatched. The CDR3 bases are TGCAGCGTTGAAGCGGACAGGGGGCAAGGCTACACCTTC. Amino acids: CSVEADRGQGYTF.